This TCR beta chain was identified during a study of shared clonotypes between healthy human individuals. Findings and caveats of the study: Sharing across four donors was highest in naive CD4 (approximately 5%) and lowest in memory CD8 (roughly 0.4%). Clonotype sharing levels among donors were expected to vary with sequencing depth.

Naive CD8 isolation took CD45RO-negative cells positively selected for CCR7 and excluded terminally differentiated effector memory CD45RA+ cells. The method was immunoSEQ multiplex PCR; TCRdb's version includes in-frame clones alone and lacks a portion of them. The sample records 560,000 or so clones, approximately 96% being singletons. A word on this clone: Its cognate antigen is unknown.

The sample taken for sequencing was naive CD8+ T cells sorted from blood. This receptor was taken from a woman in her 30s in good health.

The CDR3 is CASSTLAGGSYEQYF. The CDR3 DNA follows: TGTGCCAGCAGTACGTTAGCGGGAGGGTCGTACGAGCAGTACTTC. This chain joins TRBV6-1 and TRBJ2-5; 11 bases match TRBD2. The end of the DNA fits TRBJ2-7 better, so the J call may be wrong. Germline V gene lookup returns CDR1 MNHNS and CDR2 SASEGT. The CDR3 sequence is 15 residues long.